This TCR beta chain was recorded in a study of T cell repertoires in cytomegalovirus infection. Background on the study: Both CMV infection and a matching HLA type were indicated by public TCR beta signatures. Whole-study findings and limits: Using cumulative public TCR beta family frequency, the authors identified those who carried CMV together with the relevant HLA. There were HLA-C-restricted CMV-specific TCR beta clonotypes dominating the ex vivo response.

Each CDR3 protein gets one entry after TCRdb re-called the reads with MiXCR. This table holds 740,000 or so distinct CDR3 sequences, about a third found once. This clonotype was observed a handful of times. What it binds is unknown. The J segment lost 2 bases and the V segment lost 5 bases, leaving 8 bases of the junction unmatched. CDR1 and CDR2 from the germline V gene are LNHDA and SQIVND (reference sequence). The CDR3 contains 16 residues. This clonotype was obtained from a human donor in good health (CMV status not recorded). Some clones in this sample may be carry-over from other donors' samples. Sequencing was done on a sample of PBMCs. The chain carries TRBV19 and TRBJ2-3, with 9 bases that match TRBD1. The CDR3 here is CASSPTGTGYTDTQYF. In nucleotides, the CDR3 is TGTGCCAGTAGTCCGACCGGGACAGGGTACACAGATACGCAGTATTTT.